This TCR beta chain came from a study of blood T cell repertoires in COVID-19. Measured with immunoSEQ multiplex PCR; TCRdb has only the in-frame clones, and not every one. The sample lists 150,000 to 200,000 clones; roughly four fifths were seen once. This clone was counted a few times. With 5 bases clipped from V and 2 bases from J, the junction kept 9 bases outside the gene matches. Germline V lookup: CDR1 LNHDA, CDR2 SQIVND (reference sequence). The CDR3 has 18 residues. V gene TRBV19 combines with J gene TRBJ2-3; 14 positions match TRBD2. Source material: PBMCs or T cells enriched from blood (not recorded which). This TCR came from a man in his fifties who had recovered from COVID-19. The CDR3 here is CASSGEGLAGEPTDTQYF. CDR3 in DNA: TGTGCCAGTAGTGGCGAGGGACTAGCGGGGGAGCCCACAGATACGCAGTATTTT.